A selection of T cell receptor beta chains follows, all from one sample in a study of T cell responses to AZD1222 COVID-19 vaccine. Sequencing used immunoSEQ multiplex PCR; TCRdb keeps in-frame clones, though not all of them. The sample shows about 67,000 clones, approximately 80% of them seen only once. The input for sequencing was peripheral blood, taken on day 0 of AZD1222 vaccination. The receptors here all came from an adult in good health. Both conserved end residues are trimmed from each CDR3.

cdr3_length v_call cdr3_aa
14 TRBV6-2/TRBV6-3 ASSSVSGGALNEQF
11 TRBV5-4 ASSLGGGYGYT
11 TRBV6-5 ASSYEGGKKLF
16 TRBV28 ASSSPGSTGTSPYEQY
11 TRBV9 ASSARDSYEQY
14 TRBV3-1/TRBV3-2 ASSQEGLAGLNEQY
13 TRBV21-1 ASSKVGGVTTEAF
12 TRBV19 ASSIGGAGSEAF
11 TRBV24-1 ATGSGASYEQY
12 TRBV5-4 ASSLDSLNSPLH
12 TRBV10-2 ASSEYAGNTEAF
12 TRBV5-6 ASSLGTGSSPLH
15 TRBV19 ASSILGLAGAKNIQY
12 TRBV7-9 ASSLERAGGELF
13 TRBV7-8 ASSQDRGSNYGYT